The 7 T cell receptor beta chains listed next were all sequenced from one sample in a study of CXCR3-negative and CXCR3-positive naive CD8 T cells. General study points: In CXCR3-positive naive cells, the TRB CDR3s were more hydrophobic than in CXCR3-negative naive cells.

Preparation of TRB cDNA libraries relied on 5' RACE carrying UMI labels. Reprocessing the 5' RACE reads, TCRdb reports a single entry for every CDR3 protein and omits DNA. The data show roughly 99,000 distinct CDR3 sequences, and the top ten clones hold about 1.1%. These receptors have no known antigen. The sequenced sample was naive CXCR3+ CD8+ T cells from blood. Subset reported: CD45RO-CCR7+CD27+CD95- naive CD8+ T cells expressing CXCR3 (TNR3+). The receptors shown here come from a human donor in good health. Some clones in this sample may be carry-over from other donors' samples.

The chain carries TRBV12-3 or TRBV12-4 and TRBJ2-1. This CDR3 has 13 amino acids. The CDR3 region is CASSLSHYNEQFF.

The CDR3 protein is CASSQGSGGATDTQYF. The rearrangement joins TRBV3-1 to TRBJ2-3; there is no DNA to check the TCRdb D call of TRBD2. CDR3 size: 16 residues. Germline CDR1 and CDR2: LGHDT and YNNKEL (reference sequence).

The chain uses TRBV5-4 and TRBJ2-1; the D gene TCRdb calls, TRBD2, cannot be checked with no DNA. CDR1 and CDR2 (germline): SGHNT, YYREEE (reference sequence). The CDR3 is 14 amino acids. CDR3 sequence reads: CASSFRGGDNEQFF.

The V gene is TRBV12-3 or TRBV12-4, the J gene TRBJ1-1; the D gene TCRdb calls, TRBD1, cannot be checked with no DNA. The CDR3 is made up of 16 amino acids. This chain's CDR3 is CASSRLGAGLNTEAFF.

The rearrangement uses TRBV7-2 and TRBJ2-2; TCRdb's D call, TRBD2, is unchecked because there is no DNA. Looked up from germline, CDR1 is SGHTA and CDR2 is FQGNSA. The CDR3 sequence is 18 residues long. The CDR3 protein is CASSLTHLAGGPAGELFF. Supplemented by reference TRBV7-2 and TRBJ2-2, the full variable domain reads GAGVSQSPSNKVTEKGKDVELRCDPISGHTALYWYRQSLGQGLEFLIYFQGNSAPDKSGLPSDRFSAERTGGSVSTLTIQRTQQEDSAVYLCASSLTHLAGGPAGELFFGEGSRLTVL.

The rearrangement uses TRBV6-5 and TRBJ1-4. CDR1 and CDR2 (germline): MNHEY, SVGAGI. This CDR3 region has 14 residues. The CDR3 protein is CASGELATNEKLFF.

This chain joins TRBV29-1 and TRBJ2-3. The CDR3 length is 12 residues. Looked up from germline, CDR1 is SQVTM and CDR2 is ANQGSEA. The CDR3 loop reads CSVSKRTDTQYF.